Each of the 28 T cell receptor beta chains below was sequenced from the same sample in a study of T cells in Graves' hyperthyroidism and ophthalmopathy. TCR beta CDR3 sequences were amplified from RNA transcripts. The primer set for the first-round RT-PCR of the TCR CDR3 was HTBI. TCRdb redid the calling of the multiplex PCR reads with MiXCR, one entry per CDR3 protein. The data show about 840,000 distinct CDR3 sequences, 38% seen once. Sequencing was performed on blood. These receptors came from a man in his late teens or twenties with Graves' hyperthyroidism.

Ten or more counts support this clonotype. This chain joins TRBV29-1 and TRBJ1-4, with D tentatively TRBD1 (5 bases). The CDR3 runs 13 residues. Per the germline V gene, CDR1 is SQVTM and CDR2 is ANQGSEA. The V end lost 6 bases, the J end lost 11 bases, and 19 bases lay between the germline ends. In DNA, the CDR3 is TGCAGCGTGGGACTGGGAGGGGACGTCAAACTGTTTTTT. This translates into CSVGLGGDVKLFF.

This clonotype was seen at least ten times. V and J are TRBV7-3 and TRBJ1-1, with D possibly TRBD1 on 6 matching bases. The length of the CDR3 is 14 residues. Germline V gene sequence: CDR1 SGHTA, CDR2 FQGTGA. V gave up 5 bases and J gave up 6 bases, with 16 bases separating them. CDR3 protein: CASSLTGSSPEAFF. The CDR3 DNA reads as TGTGCCAGCAGCCTTACAGGGTCGTCCCCTGAAGCTTTCTTT.

The sample holds many counts of this clonotype. The V and J genes are TRBV10-2 and TRBJ2-7; tentatively, D is TRBD2 (6 bases). Germline lookup yields CDR1 WSHSY and CDR2 SAAADI. The CDR3 runs to 16 residues. V dropped 3 bases and J dropped 3 bases, with 18 bases sitting between them. CDR3 sequence: CASSDPYGRDLYEQYF. CDR3 nucleotide sequence: TGCGCCAGCAGTGACCCCTATGGGCGGGACCTCTACGAGCAGTACTTC.

The J gene is TRBJ2-7, the V gene TRBV19; D tentatively reads TRBD1 or TRBD2 (5 bases each). Germline loops: CDR1 LNHDA, CDR2 SQIVND (reference sequence). This CDR3 contains 13 residues. V was clipped by 8 bases and J by 3 bases, with 14 bases between them. As DNA, the CDR3 is TGTGCCAGTCGAGGGGTAAACATCTACGAGCAGTACTTC. This translates into CASRGVNIYEQYF.

Details on this clonotype: A much larger clone lies a single base off, so this may be a read error. The gene calls are TRBV29-1 and TRBJ2-5; the D call may be TRBD1 or TRBD2 (6 bases each). The CDR3 contains 12 residues. Germline lookup yields CDR1 SQVTM and CDR2 ANQGSEA. The ends were cut back, 7 bases at V and 3 bases at J, with 12 bases in the middle. The CDR3 protein is CSAEGGEETQYF. For the CDR3, the DNA is TGCAGCGCCGAGGGGGGCGAAGAGACCCAGTACTTC.

V usage is TRBV7-6 and J usage is TRBJ2-7; 7 nucleotides agree with TRBD2. The CDR3 is made up of 14 amino acids. The ends lost 5 bases at V and 2 bases at J; junction bases unmatched: 6. Per germline, CDR1 SGHVS and CDR2 FNYEAQ. The CDR3 bases are TGTGCCAGCAGCACCGTGGGGGGGGCCTACGAGCAGTACTTC. This encodes CASSTVGGAYEQYF.

In this sample, this clonotype turned up a few times. The chain uses TRBV5-4 and TRBJ1-1, with no clear D. CDR3 size: 12 residues. V gave up 5 bases and J gave up 7 bases, with 12 bases separating them. Per the germline V gene, CDR1 is SGHNT and CDR2 is YYREEE (reference sequence). The CDR3 DNA sequence: TGTGCCAGCAGTTTCGGAACGGTTGAAGCTTTCTTT. This encodes CASSFGTVEAFF.

The J gene is TRBJ1-5, the V gene TRBV19; 11 nucleotides line up with TRBD1. With 9 bases clipped from V and 0 bases from J, the junction kept 16 bases outside the gene matches. The CDR3 length is 19 residues. The germline V gene encodes CDR1 LNHDA and CDR2 SQIVND (reference sequence). CDR3 DNA sequence: TGTGCCAGCGCGGGAGGGGGACAGGGGGTACGATATAGCAATCAGCCCCAGCATTTT. The encoded protein is CASAGGGQGVRYSNQPQHF.

This clonotype was detected a few times. The gene calls are TRBV4-3 and TRBJ1-5; D perhaps matches TRBD1 (5 bases). The CDR3 totals 15 residues. Germline CDR1 reads LGHNA; CDR2 reads YSLEER. Trimming took 1 base from V and 6 from J, leaving 13 bases between them. DNA for the CDR3: TGCGCCAGCAGCCAAGCAGCAGGGAACGGTCAGCCCCAGCATTTT. It yields the protein CASSQAAGNGQPQHF.

This clonotype was picked up a small number of times. Mismatch with germline at one junction end may stem from a read error. The chain employs TRBV5-1 and TRBJ1-1; 10 bases align to TRBD1. Germline V gene lookup returns CDR1 SGHRS and CDR2 YFSETQ. The CDR3 is 15 residues long. The CDR3 DNA reads as TGTGCCAGCAGCCCTGGGACAGGGGCAAGGACTGAAGCTTTCTTT. Its protein product is CASSPGTGARTEAFF.

The table lists this clonotype with many counts. The chain carries TRBV5-1 and TRBJ1-1, with unresolved D. This CDR3 spans 14 amino acids. Trimming cost V 4 bases and J 0 bases, with 10 bases left between them. CDR1 is SGHRS, CDR2 YFSETQ, per germline. The CDR3 DNA reads TGCGCCAGCAGCGCGGACGCAATGAACACTGAAGCTTTCTTT. Amino acid sequence: CASSADAMNTEAFF.

This clonotype has a count of ten or more. The chain employs TRBV7-2 and TRBJ2-2, with unresolved D. The CDR3 contains 13 residues. Between the trimmed V and J ends, which lost 5 bases and 2 bases, there was a span of 6 bases. Germline V CDR1 and CDR2: SGHTA, FQGNSA. The CDR3 DNA sequence: TGTGCCAGCAGCCAACCTAACACCGGGGAGCTGTTTTTT. Its translation is CASSQPNTGELFF. Using reference TRBV7-2 and TRBJ2-2 for the parts outside the CDR3, the full variable domain is GAGVSQSPSNKVTEKGKDVELRCDPISGHTALYWYRQSLGQGLEFLIYFQGNSAPDKSGLPSDRFSAERTGGSVSTLTIQRTQQEDSAVYLCASSQPNTGELFFGEGSRLTVL.

The chain links TRBV9 to TRBJ2-2; D is perhaps TRBD1 (5 bases). Trimming took 3 bases from V and 5 from J, leaving 5 bases between them. The CDR3 has 12 amino acids. The germline CDR1 and CDR2 sequences are SGDLS and YYNGEE. The CDR3: CASSGQTGELFF. The CDR3 nucleotides are TGTGCCAGCAGCGGACAGACCGGGGAGCTGTTTTTT. Full variable domain (missing parts from reference TRBV9 and TRBJ2-2): DSGVTQTPKHLITATGQRVTLRCSPRSGDLSVYWYQQSLDQGLQFLIQYYNGEERAKGNILERFSAQQFPDLHSELNLSSLELGDSALYFCASSGQTGELFFGEGSRLTVL.

This rearrangement joins TRBV10-3 to TRBJ1-2, with TRBD1 identical over 7 bases. The J segment lost 9 bases and the V segment lost 5 bases, leaving 6 bases of the junction unmatched. This CDR3 is 12 amino acids long. Germline V gene sequence: CDR1 ENHRY, CDR2 SYGVKD. In DNA form, the CDR3 reads TGTGCCATCAGTAAACAGGGGCCAAGCTACACCTTC. It encodes CAISKQGPSYTF.

The rearrangement links TRBV5-1 to TRBJ2-7; D not resolved. V was cut by 2 bases and J by 2 bases, with 14 bases left in between. The CDR3 spans 15 residues. Germline V gene lookup returns CDR1 SGHRS and CDR2 YFSETQ. The CDR3 DNA is TGCGCCAGCAGCTTAGGCTCCGCAGCTACCTACGAGCAGTACTTC. Residues: CASSLGSAATYEQYF. The full variable domain, its missing parts supplied by reference TRBV5-1 and TRBJ2-7, is KAGVTQTPRYLIKTRGQQVTLSCSPISGHRSVSWYQQTPGQGLQFLFEYFSETQRNKGNFPGRFSGRQFSNSRSEMNVSTLELGDSALYLCASSLGSAATYEQYFGPGTRLTVT.

The V call is TRBV7-9, the J call TRBJ2-2; the match to TRBD2 covers 13 bases. This CDR3 has 16 amino acids. Germline CDR1 and CDR2: SEHNR and FQNEAQ (reference sequence). V dropped 5 bases and J dropped 7; count of bases not matched to a gene: 7. The DNA for the CDR3 is TGTGCCAGCAGCCGTACTAGCGGGGGGGCGCACGGGGAGCTGTTTTTT. Protein product: CASSRTSGGAHGELFF.

The V call is TRBV28, the J call TRBJ2-6; no clear D. This CDR3 is built from 15 residues. Germline CDR1 and CDR2: MDHEN and SYDVKM. V was trimmed by 4 bases and J by 2 bases, leaving 9 bases between them. CDR3: CASSYEVPGANVLTF. CDR3 nucleotide sequence: TGTGCCAGCAGTTATGAAGTTCCTGGGGCCAACGTCCTGACTTTC.

This clonotype was seen once. The J gene is TRBJ2-7, the V gene TRBV16; 7 bases agree with TRBD1. The V gene end was trimmed by 4 bases and the J gene end by 2 bases; junction bases not matched to a gene: 11. Germline values: CDR1 KGHSY, CDR2 FQNENV. This CDR3 contains 16 residues. CDR3 protein: CASSLSTTGAPYEQYF. The CDR3 DNA sequence: TGTGCCAGCAGCCTTTCGACCACAGGGGCCCCCTACGAGCAGTACTTC.

This clonotype has only a few counts. The chain recombines TRBV20-1 with TRBJ2-7; D is perhaps TRBD1 (6 bases). Trimming took off 5 bases at V and 6 bases at J, with 17 bases between the two ends. This CDR3 spans 13 amino acids. Germline values: CDR1 DFQATT, CDR2 SNEGSKA (reference sequence). The CDR3, as DNA: TGCAGTGCTCGAGGGGGACACCCTGGCGAGCAGTACTTC. Protein: CSARGGHPGEQYF.

The chain carries TRBV20-1 and TRBJ1-1, with 9 bases fitting TRBD1. The V gene end was trimmed by 7 bases and the J gene end by 1 base; junction bases not matched to a gene: 4. CDR1 is DFQATT, CDR2 SNEGSKA, per germline (reference sequence). The CDR3 totals 13 residues. CDR3 sequence reads: CSVGQGTNTEAFF. The DNA for the CDR3 is TGCAGTGTTGGACAGGGGACGAACACTGAAGCTTTCTTT.

This clonotype showed up many times. The chain carries TRBV29-1 and TRBJ1-1; no firm D call. Germline V lookup: CDR1 SQVTM, CDR2 ANQGSEA. CDR3 length equals 13 residues. V lost 4 bases, J lost 0 bases, and 9 bases lay in between. Here the CDR3 DNA reads TGCAGCGTTGCCCCGAGAATGAACACTGAAGCTTTCTTT. Translating it yields CSVAPRMNTEAFF.

This chain connects TRBV5-8 to TRBJ1-6; D is undetermined. CDR1 is SGHTS and CDR2 is YDEGEE in the germline V gene. CDR3 length equals 16 residues. V lost 4 bases to trimming and J lost 7 bases, with 18 bases between them. CDR3 DNA sequence: TGTGCCAGCAGCACCCATCAGTATACCGTGAATTCACCCCTCCACTTT. Translated, it gives CASSTHQYTVNSPLHF.

This clonotype was recorded at least ten times. This sequence joins TRBV7-9 and TRBJ1-4; no definite D call. This CDR3 region has 15 residues. In germline, CDR1 is SEHNR, CDR2 FQNEAQ (reference sequence). The V end was cut by 2 bases, the J end by 0 bases, with 7 bases between. CDR3 sequence reads: CASSLWRATNEKLFF. The CDR3 DNA reads as TGTGCCAGCAGCTTATGGAGAGCAACTAATGAAAAACTGTTTTTT.

The chain employs TRBV29-1 and TRBJ2-7; no clear D. This CDR3 region has 14 residues. The germline V gene has CDR1 SQVTM and CDR2 ANQGSEA. V was clipped by 4 bases and J by 7 bases, with 20 bases between them. CDR3 coding DNA: TGCAGCGTTGTAAAGACCGCCTTAAATCTGGAGCAGTACTTC. Translation gives CSVVKTALNLEQYF.

This clonotype appeared many times. This chain joins TRBV29-1 and TRBJ1-2, with a possible D match to TRBD1 (5 bases). V was cut by 3 bases and J by 4 bases, with 18 bases left in between. This CDR3 is built from 15 residues. Germline lookup yields CDR1 SQVTM and CDR2 ANQGSEA. This CDR3 reads CSVDEETGPIYGYTF. CDR3 coding DNA: TGCAGCGTTGACGAAGAAACAGGCCCAATCTATGGCTACACCTTC.

The sample holds many counts of this clonotype. The CDR3 loop reads CASSSLAGGPYEQYF. The CDR3 DNA reads as TGTGCCAGCAGCTCACTAGCGGGAGGGCCCTACGAGCAGTACTTC. The V and J genes are TRBV7-2 and TRBJ2-7; 13 nucleotides match TRBD2. This CDR3 is 15 amino acids long. Germline CDR1 is SGHTA and CDR2 is FQGNSA. Unmatched junction bases numbered 2, after V lost 4 bases and J lost 2 bases.

The V gene is TRBV10-3, the J gene TRBJ2-2; 13 positions match TRBD2. CDR1 is ENHRY, CDR2 SYGVKD, per germline. Trimming cost V 5 bases and J 11 bases; bases outside gene matches: 11. The CDR3 runs to 16 residues. In DNA form, the CDR3 reads TGTGCCATCAGTCCGGGACTAGCGGGGTCGCGGGGCGAGCTGTTTTTT. Protein product: CAISPGLAGSRGELFF.

The CDR3 region has the DNA TGCAGCGTCTGGGGGGCGGACTACGAGCAGTACTTC. This translates into CSVWGADYEQYF. The chain uses TRBV29-1 and TRBJ2-7, with D perhaps given as TRBD1 or TRBD2 (6 bases each). Trimming left V 6 bases short and J 3 bases short, with 12 bases between. This CDR3 contains 12 residues. CDR1 is SQVTM and CDR2 is ANQGSEA in the germline V gene.